These 24 T cell receptor beta chains were sequenced from one sample in a study of cytomegalovirus exposure and HLA in healthy donors. In the PCR, 60 Vbeta and 13 Jbeta primers were used. Clones were read by immunoSEQ multiplex PCR, and TCRdb kept only the in-frame ones, dropping some. The sample lists 90,000 to 120,000 clones, around 67% occurring once. What was sequenced was PBMCs. These receptor sequences come from a woman between 40 and 55 years old in good health and CMV-seropositive.

The rearrangement uses TRBV6-5 and TRBJ2-1; maybe TRBD1 (6 bases). The CDR3 has 14 amino acids. V was cut by 6 bases and J by 4 bases, with 13 bases left in between. CDR1 is MNHEY, CDR2 SVGAGI, per germline. The CDR3 DNA follows: TGTGCCAGCAGCCACCGGGACATATACAATGAGCAGTTCTTC. Translating it yields CASSHRDIYNEQFF.

This chain connects TRBV7-6 to TRBJ1-1; D call uncertain. Trimming took off 8 bases at V and 5 bases at J, with 12 bases between the two ends. The germline V gene encodes CDR1 SGHVS and CDR2 FNYEAQ. This CDR3 region has 12 residues. The CDR3 bases are TGTGCCAGCCCGTTAATGTATACTGAAGCTTTCTTT. Translating it yields CASPLMYTEAFF.

The CDR3 DNA is TGTGCCAGCAGGGGGTTGAGGGAGAACACTGAAGCTTTCTTT. Its protein is CASRGLRENTEAFF. The rearrangement joins TRBV2 to TRBJ1-1; the D is unclear. The CDR3 length is 14 residues. CDR1 is SNHLY, CDR2 FYNNEI, per germline. The V gene lost 6 bases and the J gene lost 1 base, with 12 bases spanning the gap.

The table lists this clone with a few counts. V is TRBV9 and J is TRBJ2-2; perhaps TRBD1 as D (6 bases). The germline V gene has CDR1 SGDLS and CDR2 YYNGEE. Between the trimmed V and J ends, which lost 4 bases and 4 bases, there was a span of 14 bases. The CDR3 sequence is 15 residues long. The CDR3 DNA reads TGTGCCAGCAGCACCGACAGGTTGAGCACCGGGGAGCTGTTTTTT. Its protein is CASSTDRLSTGELFF.

This sequence joins TRBV29-1 and TRBJ1-1; 7 nucleotides align to TRBD1. Per germline, CDR1 SQVTM and CDR2 ANQGSEA. V was pared by 6 bases and J by 7 bases, with 8 bases of the junction left unmatched. This CDR3 is built from 12 residues. CDR3 in DNA: TGCAGCGTGGGGGACAGTCTCCTTGAAGCTTTCTTT. Protein sequence: CSVGDSLLEAFF.

The chain recombines TRBV4-1 with TRBJ1-6; D gene uncertain. The CDR3 is 14 residues long. The germline V gene has CDR1 MGHRA and CDR2 YSYEKL. Deletions cut 2 bases from V and 5 bases from J, with 7 bases between. The CDR3 coding sequence is TGCGCCAGCAGCCAACATAGAGATAATTCACCCCTCCACTTT. It encodes CASSQHRDNSPLHF.

Of note for this clone: The sample has other DNA sequences that encode this CDR3 too. The gene calls are TRBV2 and TRBJ1-1, with D perhaps TRBD1 (6 bases). Germline V CDR1 and CDR2: SNHLY, FYNNEI. This CDR3 is 14 amino acids long. V lost 8 bases and J lost 10, with 23 bases in between. This CDR3 is CASAGGAGGMGAFF. The CDR3 nucleotides are TGTGCCAGCGCTGGGGGCGCTGGTGGAATGGGAGCTTTCTTT.

This chain links TRBV7-2 with TRBJ2-3; 8 positions match TRBD2. This CDR3 comprises 13 residues. Germline CDR1 and CDR2: SGHTA and FQGNSA. The V gene end was trimmed by 5 bases and the J gene end by 3 bases; junction bases not matched to a gene: 1. CDR3 protein: CASSPGGTDTQYF. The CDR3 nucleotides are TGTGCCAGCAGCCCGGGGGGGACAGATACGCAGTATTTT.

The genes are TRBV10-3 and TRBJ2-1; D remains ambiguous. The CDR3 is 16 amino acids. With 0 bases removed from V and 0 bases from J, the gap between germline ends came to 9 bases. Germline V CDR1 and CDR2: ENHRY, SYGVKD. The DNA of the CDR3 is TGTGCCATCAGTGAGTCGGTGAGGAGCTCCTACAATGAGCAGTTCTTC. Residues: CAISESVRSSYNEQFF.

V gene TRBV5-6 combines with J gene TRBJ2-7, with D possibly TRBD2 on 6 matching bases. V was shortened by 0 bases and J by 6 bases, with 13 bases between the two germline ends. The CDR3 runs 14 residues. Germline V gene sequence: CDR1 SGHDT, CDR2 YYEEEE. CDR3 amino acids: CASSLEGPRGEQYF. CDR3 bases: TGTGCCAGCAGCTTGGAGGGCCCGCGGGGCGAGCAGTACTTC.

The rearrangement links TRBV6-6 to TRBJ1-5; D not resolved. The length of the CDR3 is 12 residues. The germline CDR1 and CDR2 sequences are MNHNY and SVGAGI (reference sequence). Trimming cost V 6 bases and J 5 bases, with 8 bases left between them. The CDR3: CASSSSDQPQHF. CDR3 coding DNA: TGTGCCAGCAGCTCTTCCGATCAGCCCCAGCATTTT.

This clone appeared a few times. This chain uses TRBV29-1 with TRBJ2-7; D gene unclear. This CDR3 spans 12 amino acids. V was clipped by 2 bases and J by 3 bases, with 8 bases between them. Germline V gene lookup returns CDR1 SQVTM and CDR2 ANQGSEA. The DNA of the CDR3 is TGCAGCGTTGAAAGAGCCAACTACGAGCAGTACTTC. Translation gives CSVERANYEQYF.

The V and J genes are TRBV7-6 and TRBJ2-7; 9 positions match TRBD1. This CDR3 has 15 amino acids. CDR1 SGHVS and CDR2 FNYEAQ come from the germline V gene. Unmatched junction bases numbered 9, after V lost 4 bases and J lost 5 bases. This CDR3 is CASSSQQGAHHEQYF. CDR3 nucleotides: TGTGCCAGCAGCTCCCAACAGGGGGCCCACCACGAGCAGTACTTC.

This clone was counted only a few times. This sequence joins TRBV27 and TRBJ1-1, with 9 bases identical to TRBD1. The V and J ends lost 6 bases and 0 bases, in that order; junction bases with no gene match: 11. The CDR3 is 17 amino acids. Germline CDR1 and CDR2: MNHEY and SMNVEV (reference sequence). Here the CDR3 reads CASSSGTGRTMNTEAFF. The CDR3 region has the DNA TGTGCCAGCAGCTCCGGGACAGGGAGAACGATGAACACTGAAGCTTTCTTT.

The chain is built from TRBV6-5 and TRBJ1-1; 7 bases align to TRBD1. V dropped 6 bases and J dropped 1; count of bases not matched to a gene: 5. Germline CDR1 reads MNHEY; CDR2 reads SVGAGI. This CDR3 has 14 residues. The CDR3 is CASSRRQGNTEAFF. The CDR3 nucleotides read TGTGCCAGCAGCCGACGACAGGGGAACACTGAAGCTTTCTTT.

The chain employs TRBV5-6 and TRBJ1-1; D not certain. The length of the CDR3 is 12 residues. The V gene's germline CDR1 is SGHDT and CDR2 YYEEEE. V gave up 0 bases and J gave up 8 bases, with 8 bases separating them. The CDR3 loop is CASSLGLEEAFF. DNA of the CDR3: TGTGCCAGCAGCTTGGGTCTCGAGGAAGCTTTCTTT.

The CDR3 bases are TGTGCCAGCAGTTTTTCGGGGATTTACGAGCAGTACTTC. As protein: CASSFSGIYEQYF. The rearrangement uses TRBV27 and TRBJ2-7; TRBD2 might be the D (5 bases). Germline V gene data show CDR1 as MNHEY and CDR2 as SMNVEV (reference sequence). Trimming stripped 3 bases from V and 4 bases from J, with 10 bases between. This CDR3 contains 13 residues.

This sequence joins TRBV19 and TRBJ1-3, with D uncertain. The CDR3 totals 15 residues. Trimming took 0 bases from V and 0 from J, leaving 6 bases between them. Germline CDR1 LNHDA, CDR2 SQIVND (reference sequence). The CDR3 protein is CASSIEASSGNTIYF. Written as DNA, the CDR3 is TGTGCCAGTAGTATAGAGGCATCCTCTGGAAACACCATATATTTT.

The chain uses TRBV7-6 and TRBJ2-1, with a weak D call TRBD2 (6 bases). V lost 5 bases, J lost 9 bases, and 20 bases lay in between. The length of the CDR3 is 15 residues. CDR1 and CDR2 from the germline V gene are SGHVS and FNYEAQ. Here the CDR3 DNA reads TGTGCCAGCAGCATCCTTGGCGGGCGGGGTAGTGAGCAGTTCTTC. Its protein is CASSILGGRGSEQFF.

This rearrangement joins TRBV2 to TRBJ2-2; D not resolved. There are 15 residues in the CDR3. Germline V gene lookup returns CDR1 SNHLY and CDR2 FYNNEI. V was shortened by 3 bases and J by 0 bases, with 8 bases between the two germline ends. The CDR3 reads CASSDSVSNTGELFF. The CDR3, as DNA: TGTGCCAGCAGTGATTCGGTCTCGAACACCGGGGAGCTGTTTTTT.

This clone was detected only a few times. The chain is built from TRBV5-1 and TRBJ1-3, with D maybe TRBD1 (6 bases). Germline loops: CDR1 SGHRS, CDR2 YFSETQ. The CDR3 spans 14 residues. Trimming took off 0 bases at V and 4 bases at J, with 8 bases between the two ends. The CDR3 DNA reads as TGCGCCAGCAGCTTGGTCGGGACAGGAAACACCATATATTTT. This translates into CASSLVGTGNTIYF.

Turning to this clone: Germline is not matched at one junction end, which may reflect a read error. The rearrangement links TRBV7-7 to TRBJ2-5; TRBD2 agrees at 10 bases. The CDR3 sequence is 17 residues long. Germline assignment: CDR1 SSHAT and CDR2 FNYEAQ (reference sequence). In nucleotides, the CDR3 is TGTGCTAGCAGCTTGGCTAGCGGGGGCCAGGCGGGGGAGACCCAGTACTTC. Translation gives CASSLASGGQAGETQYF. The complete variable domain, with remaining parts taken from reference TRBV7-7 and TRBJ2-5, reads GAGVSQSPRYKVTKRGQDVTLRCDPISSHATLYWYQQALGQGPEFLTYFNYEAQPDKSGLPSDRFSAERPEGSISTLTIQRTEQRDSAMYRCASSLASGGQAGETQYFGPGTRLLVL.

The chain employs TRBV5-6 and TRBJ2-5; the match to TRBD1 covers 10 bases. The germline V gene encodes CDR1 SGHDT and CDR2 YYEEEE. V lost 0 bases and J lost 3; bases outside the gene matches: 2. The CDR3 consists of 15 residues. The CDR3 bases are TGTGCCAGCAGCTTGGGGACAGGGGGAGAAGAGACCCAGTACTTC. Residues: CASSLGTGGEETQYF.

This chain connects TRBV6-5 to TRBJ1-5, with 11 bases matching TRBD1. The CDR3 is 15 residues long. With V trimmed by 5 bases and J by 6 bases, 6 bases remained unmatched. Germline values: CDR1 MNHEY, CDR2 SVGAGI. As DNA, the CDR3 is TGTGCCAGCAGTGCGGGACAGGGGGGGAGTCAGCCCCAGCATTTT. Translated: CASSAGQGGSQPQHF.